A single sample gave rise to the 19 T cell receptor beta chains below, sequenced in a study of T cell responses to AZD1222 COVID-19 vaccine. TCRdb keeps only in-frame clones here, not all; method: immunoSEQ multiplex PCR. The table has about 180,000 clones, 85% to 90% seen once. The material was peripheral blood, obtained on day 0 of AZD1222 vaccination. The source of these receptors is an adult in good health.

The chain combines TRBV27 with TRBJ2-3, with 7 bases fitting TRBD2. Germline V gene sequence: CDR1 MNHEY, CDR2 SMNVEV (reference sequence). The V gene end was trimmed by 8 bases and the J gene end by 4 bases; junction bases not matched to a gene: 9. The CDR3 consists of 14 residues. The CDR3 spells CASGGLTPADTQYF. The CDR3 DNA reads as TGTGCCAGCGGGGGACTAACACCAGCAGATACGCAGTATTTT.

The chain uses TRBV7-9 and TRBJ1-6; D unclear. Trimming took 3 bases from V and 7 from J, leaving 7 bases between them. CDR1 is SEHNR, CDR2 FQNEAQ, per germline (reference sequence). This CDR3 is built from 13 residues. The CDR3: CASSLSVNSPLHF. The CDR3 DNA is TGTGCCAGCAGCTTGTCGGTCAATTCACCCCTCCACTTT. Complete variable domain (other parts from reference TRBV7-9 and TRBJ1-6): DTGVSQNPRHKITKRGQNVTFRCDPISEHNRLYWYRQTLGQGPEFLTYFQNEAQLEKSRLLSDRFSAERPKGSFSTLEIQRTEQGDSAMYLCASSLSVNSPLHFGNGTRLTVT.

The V gene is TRBV4-3, the J gene TRBJ2-5; D not certain. This CDR3 contains 16 residues. V was pared by 0 bases and J by 2 bases, with 13 bases between. Germline loops: CDR1 LGHNA, CDR2 YSLEER. The CDR3 loop reads CASSQDPRSNQETQYF. The CDR3 bases are TGCGCCAGCAGCCAAGATCCACGTAGTAATCAAGAGACCCAGTACTTC.

The gene calls are TRBV15 and TRBJ2-5; D is possibly TRBD1 (5 bases). The ends were cut back, 1 base at V and 6 bases at J, with 9 bases in the middle. This CDR3 contains 13 residues. From germline, CDR1 is LNHNV and CDR2 YYDKDF (reference sequence). CDR3 residues: CATSRVGVKTQYF. The CDR3 region has the DNA TGTGCCACCAGCAGAGTAGGGGTGAAGACCCAGTACTTC.

The V and J genes are TRBV4-2 and TRBJ1-4; TRBD1 might be the D (5 bases). V lost 4 bases and J lost 2, with 14 bases in between. The CDR3 has 16 amino acids. Germline assignment: CDR1 LGHNA and CDR2 YNFKEQ. In nucleotides, the CDR3 is TGTGCCAGCAGCCCCCCCGGCTGGGGGACTAATGAAAAACTGTTTTTT. This translates into CASSPPGWGTNEKLFF.

The V and J genes are TRBV19 and TRBJ2-5; a possible D gene is TRBD2 (6 bases). The CDR3 is made up of 13 amino acids. The V gene's germline CDR1 is LNHDA and CDR2 SQIVND (reference sequence). V lost 10 bases and J lost 1, with 13 bases in between. CDR3 residues: CATYGDSQETQYF. The CDR3 nucleotides read TGTGCCACTTACGGGGACTCCCAAGAGACCCAGTACTTC. The full variable domain, its missing parts supplied by reference TRBV19 and TRBJ2-5, is DGGITQSPKYLFRKEGQNVTLSCEQNLNHDAMYWYRQDPGQGLRLIYYSQIVNDFQKGDIAEGYSVSREKKESFPLTVTSAQKNPTAFYLCATYGDSQETQYFGPGTRLLVL.

The V and J genes are TRBV2 and TRBJ2-1, with TRBD1 matching 12 bases. Germline CDR1 SNHLY, CDR2 FYNNEI. CDR3 length: 14 residues. The junction had 5 bases not matched to a gene; V was cut back by 4 bases and J by 10 bases. The CDR3, as DNA: TGTGCCAGCAGTGTTGGGACAGGGGGCAACGAGCAGTTCTTC. It encodes CASSVGTGGNEQFF.

The chain is built from TRBV18 and TRBJ2-7, with a weak D call TRBD1 (6 bases). CDR3 length: 14 residues. Germline V gene data show CDR1 as KGHSH and CDR2 as LQKENI. Trimming pared 3 bases from V and 4 bases from J, leaving 13 bases between. The CDR3 sequence is CASSPLGQGYEQYF. The CDR3 nucleotides are TGTGCCAGCTCACCGTTGGGTCAGGGGTACGAGCAGTACTTC.

V and J are TRBV11-2 and TRBJ1-6; D remains unclear. Deletions cut 2 bases from V and 5 bases from J, with 4 bases between. The germline V gene has CDR1 SGHAT and CDR2 FQNNGV. The CDR3 is 13 residues long. CDR3 coding DNA: TGTGCCAGCAGCTTAATTGATAATTCACCCCTCCACTTT. Translated: CASSLIDNSPLHF.

This clone showed up just a few times. The rearrangement uses TRBV30 and TRBJ1-5; perhaps TRBD1 as D (6 bases). This CDR3 has 14 residues. Trimming cost V 5 bases and J 0 bases, with 11 bases left between them. Looked up from germline, CDR1 is GTSNPN and CDR2 is SVGIG (reference sequence). This CDR3 is CAWPYRASNQPQHF. CDR3 bases: TGTGCCTGGCCTTACAGGGCTAGCAATCAGCCCCAGCATTTT.

This clone has a handful of counts. The genes are TRBV18 and TRBJ2-7, with 13 bases identical to TRBD2. The CDR3 is 16 amino acids. The V segment lost 3 bases and the J segment 4 bases; nucleotides outside the gene matches: 6. Germline V gene sequence: CDR1 KGHSH, CDR2 LQKENI. CDR3 sequence (DNA): TGTGCCAGCTCACCCCCCGGGACTAGCGGGATGTACGAGCAGTACTTC. Translation gives CASSPPGTSGMYEQYF.

Concerning this clone itself: Its ends do not fully match the called genes, so a read error is possible. This chain links TRBV6-4 with TRBJ2-7; D remains ambiguous. Germline values: CDR1 MRHNA, CDR2 SNTAGT. The CDR3 is 15 amino acids. The CDR3 loop reads CARSAQALTPYEQYF. The CDR3 coding sequence is TGTGCCCGCAGCGCCCAGGCCCTTACTCCCTACGAGCAGTACTTC.

The chain has TRBV7-9 and TRBJ1-5; D ambiguous. This CDR3 is built from 16 residues. Germline lookup yields CDR1 SEHNR and CDR2 FQNEAQ (reference sequence). Trimming cost V 1 base and J 4 bases, with 14 bases left between them. In DNA form, the CDR3 reads TGTGCCAGCAGCTTAGGGATTGGGTTGGGTAATCAGCCCCAGCATTTT. This translates into CASSLGIGLGNQPQHF.

V usage is TRBV15 and J usage is TRBJ2-5, with 7 bases that match TRBD2. The V and J ends lost 3 bases and 3 bases, in that order; junction bases with no gene match: 7. The CDR3 is 15 residues long. The germline CDR1 and CDR2 sequences are LNHNV and YYDKDF (reference sequence). The CDR3 protein is CATSRSPGLKETQYF. The CDR3 DNA reads as TGTGCCACCAGCAGGTCACCGGGACTAAAAGAGACCCAGTACTTC.

This clone was found once. The chain uses TRBV2 and TRBJ2-2; D is undetermined. CDR1 is SNHLY, CDR2 FYNNEI, per germline. The CDR3 covers 13 residues. The germline V and J ends were trimmed by 6 bases and 5 bases, with 10 bases remaining between them. CDR3 protein: CASSVEDTGELFF. CDR3 DNA: TGTGCCAGCAGCGTAGAGGATACCGGGGAGCTGTTTTTT.

The V and J genes are TRBV2 and TRBJ2-6; D may match TRBD1 or TRBD2 (5 bases each). Trimming removed 9 bases from V and 3 bases from J, with 15 bases in between. CDR1 is SNHLY and CDR2 is FYNNEI in the germline V gene. The CDR3 sequence is 15 residues long. CDR3 bases: TGTGCCAGAGCCGGGGCCGGGGTTGGGGCCAACGTCCTGACTTTC. This sequence encodes CARAGAGVGANVLTF.

This clone was detected only once. V usage is TRBV6-1 and J usage is TRBJ2-7; D is unresolved. This CDR3 spans 11 amino acids. The germline gives CDR1 MNHNS, CDR2 SASEGT. V lost 1 base and J 4 bases, leaving 2 bases between the germline ends. The DNA of the CDR3 is TGTGCCAGCAGTGAAGGGTACGAGCAGTACTTC. As protein: CASSEGYEQYF.

This sequence joins TRBV3-1 (or the pseudogene TRBV3-2) and TRBJ1-3; D remains unclear. Germline CDR1 reads LGHDT; CDR2 reads YNNKEL (reference sequence). Trimming cost V 0 bases and J 2 bases, with 5 bases left between them. The CDR3 runs to 14 residues. The CDR3 region has the DNA TGTGCCAGCAGCCAAGATTGGGCTGGAAACACCATATATTTT. Translated: CASSQDWAGNTIYF.

The V gene is TRBV10-3, the J gene TRBJ1-1, with TRBD1 identical over 9 bases. CDR3 size: 15 residues. Trimming removed 6 bases from V and 0 bases from J; junction bases left unmatched: 5. The V gene's germline CDR1 is ENHRY and CDR2 SYGVKD. The CDR3 DNA reads as TGTGCCATCAGCGGACAGGGGACGGTGAACACTGAAGCTTTCTTT. Its translation: CAISGQGTVNTEAFF.